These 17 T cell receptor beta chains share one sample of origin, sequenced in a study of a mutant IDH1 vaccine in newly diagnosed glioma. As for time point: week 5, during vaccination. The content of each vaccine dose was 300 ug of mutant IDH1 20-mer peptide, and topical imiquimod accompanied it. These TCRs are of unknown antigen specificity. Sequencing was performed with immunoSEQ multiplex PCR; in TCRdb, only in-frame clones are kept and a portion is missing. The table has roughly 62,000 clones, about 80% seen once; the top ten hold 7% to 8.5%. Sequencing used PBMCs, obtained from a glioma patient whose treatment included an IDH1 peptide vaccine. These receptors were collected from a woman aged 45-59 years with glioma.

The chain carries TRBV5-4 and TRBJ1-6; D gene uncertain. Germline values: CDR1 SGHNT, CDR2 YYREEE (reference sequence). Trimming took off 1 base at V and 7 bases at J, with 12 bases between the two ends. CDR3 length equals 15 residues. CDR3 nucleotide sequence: TGTGCCAGCAGCTTGTCGGGCAGTGCGAATTCACCCCTCCACTTT. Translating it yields CASSLSGSANSPLHF.

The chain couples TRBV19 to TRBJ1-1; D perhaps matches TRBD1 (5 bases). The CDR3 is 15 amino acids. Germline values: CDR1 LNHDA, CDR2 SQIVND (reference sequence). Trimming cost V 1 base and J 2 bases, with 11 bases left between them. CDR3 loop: CASSIGPGKNTEAFF. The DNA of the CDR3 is TGTGCCAGTAGTATAGGTCCAGGGAAAAACACTGAAGCTTTCTTT.

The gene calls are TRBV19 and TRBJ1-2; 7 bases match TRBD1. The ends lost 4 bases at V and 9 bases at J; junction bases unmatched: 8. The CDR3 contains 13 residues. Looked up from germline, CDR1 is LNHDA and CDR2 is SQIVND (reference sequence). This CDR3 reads CASSTGTVICYTF. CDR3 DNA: TGTGCCAGTAGTACCGGGACAGTCATTTGCTACACCTTC. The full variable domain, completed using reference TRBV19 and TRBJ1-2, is DGGITQSPKYLFRKEGQNVTLSCEQNLNHDAMYWYRQDPGQGLRLIYYSQIVNDFQKGDIAEGYSVSREKKESFPLTVTSAQKNPTAFYLCASSTGTVICYTFGSGTRLTVV.

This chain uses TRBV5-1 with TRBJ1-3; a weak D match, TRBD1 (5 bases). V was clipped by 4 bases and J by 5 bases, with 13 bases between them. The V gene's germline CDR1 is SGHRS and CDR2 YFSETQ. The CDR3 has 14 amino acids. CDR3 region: CASSADSPRNTIYF. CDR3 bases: TGCGCCAGCAGCGCAGACAGTCCCCGAAACACCATATATTTT.

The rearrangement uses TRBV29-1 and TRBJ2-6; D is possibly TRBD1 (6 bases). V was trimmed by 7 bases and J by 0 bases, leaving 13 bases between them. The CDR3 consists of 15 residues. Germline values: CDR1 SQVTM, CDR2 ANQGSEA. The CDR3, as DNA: TGCAGCGCTCTCGACAGGAGCTCTGGGGCCAACGTCCTGACTTTC. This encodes CSALDRSSGANVLTF. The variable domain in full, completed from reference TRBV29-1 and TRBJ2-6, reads SAVISQKPSRDICQRGTSLTIQCQVDSQVTMMFWYRQQPGQSLTLIATANQGSEATYESGFVIDKFPISRPNLTFSTLTVSNMSPEDSSIYLCSALDRSSGANVLTFGAGSRLTVL.

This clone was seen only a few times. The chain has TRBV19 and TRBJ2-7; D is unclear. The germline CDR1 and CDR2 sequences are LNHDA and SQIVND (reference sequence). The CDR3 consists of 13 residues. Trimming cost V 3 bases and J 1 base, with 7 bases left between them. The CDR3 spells CASSIRQSYEQYF. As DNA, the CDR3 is TGTGCCAGTAGTATTCGTCAGTCCTACGAGCAGTACTTC.

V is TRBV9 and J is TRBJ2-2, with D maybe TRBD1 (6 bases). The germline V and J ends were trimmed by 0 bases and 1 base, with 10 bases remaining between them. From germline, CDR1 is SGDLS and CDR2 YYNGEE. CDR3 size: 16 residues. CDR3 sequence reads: CASSVEKQGNTGELFF. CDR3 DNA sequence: TGTGCCAGCAGCGTAGAGAAACAGGGGAACACCGGGGAGCTGTTTTTT.

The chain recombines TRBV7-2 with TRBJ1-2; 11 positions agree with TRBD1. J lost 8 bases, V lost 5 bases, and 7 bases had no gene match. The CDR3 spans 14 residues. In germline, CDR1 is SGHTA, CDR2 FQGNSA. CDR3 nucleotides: TGTGCCAGCAGCGAACAGGGACAGGGGGGGGGCTACACCTTC. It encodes CASSEQGQGGGYTF. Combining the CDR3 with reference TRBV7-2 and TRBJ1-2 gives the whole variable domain GAGVSQSPSNKVTEKGKDVELRCDPISGHTALYWYRQSLGQGLEFLIYFQGNSAPDKSGLPSDRFSAERTGGSVSTLTIQRTQQEDSAVYLCASSEQGQGGGYTFGSGTRLTVV.

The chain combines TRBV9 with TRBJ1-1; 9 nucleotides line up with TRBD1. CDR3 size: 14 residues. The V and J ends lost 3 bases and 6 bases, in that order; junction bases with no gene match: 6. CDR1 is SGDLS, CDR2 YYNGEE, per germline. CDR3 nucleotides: TGTGCCAGCAGCGATGGGACAGGGTTTGCTGAAGCTTTCTTT. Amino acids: CASSDGTGFAEAFF. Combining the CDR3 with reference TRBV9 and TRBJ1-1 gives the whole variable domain DSGVTQTPKHLITATGQRVTLRCSPRSGDLSVYWYQQSLDQGLQFLIQYYNGEERAKGNILERFSAQQFPDLHSELNLSSLELGDSALYFCASSDGTGFAEAFFGQGTRLTVV.

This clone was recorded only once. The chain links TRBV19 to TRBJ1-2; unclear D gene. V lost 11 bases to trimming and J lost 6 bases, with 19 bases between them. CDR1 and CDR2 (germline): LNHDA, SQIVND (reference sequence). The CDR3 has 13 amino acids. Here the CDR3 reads CALPRSPLDGYTF. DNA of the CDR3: TGTGCCCTCCCCAGGTCTCCTTTGGATGGCTACACCTTC. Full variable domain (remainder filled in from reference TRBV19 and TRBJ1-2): DGGITQSPKYLFRKEGQNVTLSCEQNLNHDAMYWYRQDPGQGLRLIYYSQIVNDFQKGDIAEGYSVSREKKESFPLTVTSAQKNPTAFYLCALPRSPLDGYTFGSGTRLTVV.

CDR3 sequence: CAWSVMTGAGIYEQYF. CDR3 DNA: TGTGCCTGGAGTGTAATGACGGGGGCCGGGATCTACGAGCAGTACTTC. The chain employs TRBV30 and TRBJ2-7; D is tentatively TRBD1 or TRBD2 (6 bases each). This CDR3 contains 16 residues. With 0 bases removed from V and 3 bases from J, the gap between germline ends came to 18 bases. Germline V gene data show CDR1 as GTSNPN and CDR2 as SVGIG (reference sequence).

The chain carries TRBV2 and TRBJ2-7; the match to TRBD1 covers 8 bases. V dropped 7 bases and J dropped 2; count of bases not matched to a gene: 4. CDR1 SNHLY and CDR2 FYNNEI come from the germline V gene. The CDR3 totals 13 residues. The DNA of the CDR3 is TGTGCCAGCAAAAGGGACAGGACCTACGAGCAGTACTTC. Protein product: CASKRDRTYEQYF.

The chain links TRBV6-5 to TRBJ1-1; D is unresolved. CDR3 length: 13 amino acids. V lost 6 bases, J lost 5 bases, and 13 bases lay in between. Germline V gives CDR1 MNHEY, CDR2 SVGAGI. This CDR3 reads CASSTYGPTEAFF. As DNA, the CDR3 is TGTGCCAGCAGCACTTACGGGCCGACTGAAGCTTTCTTT.

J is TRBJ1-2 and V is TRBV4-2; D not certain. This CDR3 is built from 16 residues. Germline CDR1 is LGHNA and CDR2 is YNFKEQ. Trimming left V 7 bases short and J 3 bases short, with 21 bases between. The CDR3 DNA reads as TGTGCCAGCAACTCTCCCGGCGGGATGTTAGACTATGGCTACACCTTC. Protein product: CASNSPGGMLDYGYTF.

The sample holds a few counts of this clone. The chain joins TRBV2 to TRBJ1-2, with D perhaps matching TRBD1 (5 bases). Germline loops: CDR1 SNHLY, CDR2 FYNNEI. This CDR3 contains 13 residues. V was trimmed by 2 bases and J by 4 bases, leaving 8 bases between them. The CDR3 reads CASSERGSYGYTF. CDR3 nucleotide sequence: TGTGCCAGCAGTGAAAGGGGTAGCTATGGCTACACCTTC. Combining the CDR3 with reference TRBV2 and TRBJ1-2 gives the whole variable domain EPEVTQTPSHQVTQMGQEVILRCVPISNHLYFYWYRQILGQKVEFLVSFYNNEISEKSEIFDDQFSVERPDGSNFTLKIRSTKLEDSAMYFCASSERGSYGYTFGSGTRLTVV.

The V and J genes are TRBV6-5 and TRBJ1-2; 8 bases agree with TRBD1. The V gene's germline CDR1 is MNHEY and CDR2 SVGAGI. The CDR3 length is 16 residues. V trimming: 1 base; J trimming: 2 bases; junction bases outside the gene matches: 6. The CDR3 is CASSYLSGGVNYGYTF. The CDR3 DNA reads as TGTGCCAGCAGTTACTTGTCAGGGGGCGTGAACTATGGCTACACCTTC.

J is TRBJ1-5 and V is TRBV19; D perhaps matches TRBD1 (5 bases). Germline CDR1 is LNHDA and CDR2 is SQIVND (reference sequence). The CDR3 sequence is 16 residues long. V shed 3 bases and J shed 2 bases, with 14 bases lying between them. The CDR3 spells CASSISRGGGNQPQHF. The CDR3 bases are TGTGCCAGTAGTATTAGTCGGGGCGGCGGCAATCAGCCCCAGCATTTT.